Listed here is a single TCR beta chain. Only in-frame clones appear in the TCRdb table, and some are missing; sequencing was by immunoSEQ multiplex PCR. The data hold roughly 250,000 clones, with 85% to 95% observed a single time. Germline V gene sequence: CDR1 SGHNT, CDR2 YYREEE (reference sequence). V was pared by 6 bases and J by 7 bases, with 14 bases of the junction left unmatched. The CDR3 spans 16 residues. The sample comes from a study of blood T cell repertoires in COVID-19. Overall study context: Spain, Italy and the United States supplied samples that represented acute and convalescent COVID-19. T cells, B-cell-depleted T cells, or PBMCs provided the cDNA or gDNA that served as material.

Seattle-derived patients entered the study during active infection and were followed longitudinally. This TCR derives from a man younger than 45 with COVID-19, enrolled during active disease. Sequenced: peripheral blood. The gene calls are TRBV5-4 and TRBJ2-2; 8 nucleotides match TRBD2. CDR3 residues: CASNPWGSGDVGELFF. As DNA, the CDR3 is TGTGCCAGCAACCCCTGGGGTAGCGGGGATGTCGGGGAGCTGTTTTTT.